The entry that follows covers one T cell receptor beta chain sequence. The sample is drawn from a study of blood T cell repertoires in COVID-19. TCRdb keeps only in-frame clones here, not all; method: immunoSEQ multiplex PCR. Of roughly 190,000 clones listed, 75% to 90% are singletons. The CDR3 is 12 residues long. Trimming shortened V by 1 base and J by 3 bases, and 4 bases separated the two germline ends. Germline lookup yields CDR1 LGHDT and CDR2 YNNKEL (reference sequence). Sequenced material: peripheral blood. The V and J genes are TRBV3-1 (or the pseudogene TRBV3-2) and TRBJ2-7; unclear D gene. The receptor was isolated from a woman aged 40 to 50 with acute or convalescent COVID-19. CDR3 DNA sequence: TGTGCCAGCAGCCAAGGAGACTACGAGCAGTACTTC. Amino acids: CASSQGDYEQYF.